The next 7 T cell receptor beta chains were all read from a single sample in a study of cytomegalovirus exposure and HLA in healthy donors. PCR primers comprised 60 Vbeta and 13 Jbeta primers. Some clones are missing from TCRdb's copy, which holds only in-frame ones; the method was immunoSEQ multiplex PCR. In the table there are some 160,000 clones, over 70% of which are singletons. Sequencing input: PBMCs. These receptors all come from a man aged 35 to 55 in good health and CMV-seronegative.

A few counts support this clone. The chain links TRBV18 to TRBJ2-3; D perhaps matches TRBD2 (6 bases). The CDR3 has 16 amino acids. Trimming stripped 5 bases from V and 3 bases from J, with 18 bases between. Germline lookup yields CDR1 KGHSH and CDR2 LQKENI. The CDR3 DNA is TGTGCCAGCTCAAGAGGATCGGGGGACGCAACAGATACGCAGTATTTT. This encodes CASSRGSGDATDTQYF.

The J gene is TRBJ2-3, the V gene TRBV5-1; possibly TRBD2 for D (5 bases). The CDR3 covers 16 residues. Germline lookup yields CDR1 SGHRS and CDR2 YFSETQ. Deletions cut 0 bases from V and 5 bases from J, with 16 bases between. In nucleotides, the CDR3 is TGCGCCAGCAGCTTGGGGCTAGCTCCTCGGGAAGATACGCAGTATTTT. This codes for CASSLGLAPREDTQYF.

This chain links TRBV29-1 with TRBJ1-1; no definite D call. V lost 7 bases and J lost 0, with 12 bases in between. Germline CDR1 SQVTM, CDR2 ANQGSEA. This CDR3 region has 13 residues. CDR3 DNA sequence: TGCAGCGCCCATACCCCAGTGAACACTGAAGCTTTCTTT. Translation: CSAHTPVNTEAFF.

The gene calls are TRBV5-4 and TRBJ2-1; 11 bases map to TRBD2. V was pared by 0 bases and J by 8 bases, with 4 bases of the junction left unmatched. Germline lookup yields CDR1 SGHNT and CDR2 YYREEE (reference sequence). This CDR3 is 15 amino acids long. CDR3 in amino acids: CASSLVAGGFDEQFF. For the CDR3, the DNA is TGTGCCAGCAGCTTGGTAGCGGGAGGGTTTGATGAGCAGTTCTTC. The variable domain in full, with the rest retrieved from reference TRBV5-4 and TRBJ2-1, is ETGVTQSPTHLIKTRGQQVTLRCSSQSGHNTVSWYQQALGQGPQFIFQYYREEENGRGNFPPRFSGLQFPNYSSELNVNALELDDSALYLCASSLVAGGFDEQFFGPGTRLTVL.

Only a few counts were recorded for this clone. Within the sample, other DNA sequences also encode this same CDR3. This CDR3 is CSAPLGNTIYF. The CDR3 region has the DNA TGCAGTGCTCCACTTGGAAACACCATATATTTT. This sequence joins TRBV20-1 and TRBJ1-3; no definite D call. The CDR3 extends over 11 amino acids. In germline, CDR1 is DFQATT, CDR2 SNEGSKA (reference sequence). The V and J ends lost 5 bases and 3 bases respectively, with 5 bases between them.

This chain connects TRBV5-4 to TRBJ2-7; 8 bases line up with TRBD1. V lost 4 bases, J lost 4 bases, and 13 bases stayed unmatched. Germline V CDR1 and CDR2: SGHNT, YYREEE (reference sequence). The CDR3 covers 16 residues. CDR3 DNA sequence: TGTGCCAGCAGCGCCCGGACAGGGTTTGAGGGGTACGAGCAGTACTTC. Its protein product is CASSARTGFEGYEQYF.

The chain joins TRBV30 to TRBJ1-1, with D maybe TRBD1 (6 bases). V gave up 0 bases and J gave up 8 bases, with 19 bases separating them. From germline, CDR1 is GTSNPN and CDR2 SVGIG (reference sequence). The CDR3 runs 15 residues. The CDR3 spells CAWSVRGATKKEAFF. CDR3 sequence (DNA): TGTGCCTGGAGTGTACGGGGGGCTACCAAAAAAGAAGCTTTCTTT.